This TCR beta chain emerged from a study of blood T cell repertoires in COVID-19. Study-wide context: Researchers got acute and convalescent COVID-19 samples from the United States, Italy and Spain. From T cells, B-cell-depleted T cells, or PBMCs came the material, which was cDNA or gDNA.

CDR1 is SGHRS and CDR2 is YFSETQ in the germline V gene. V lost 0 bases, J lost 3 bases, and 5 bases stayed unmatched. This CDR3 comprises 18 residues. Clones were sequenced by immunoSEQ multiplex PCR, and TCRdb holds only the in-frame ones, with some missing. The table has some 150,000 clones, about 90% seen once. The TCR originated in a woman aged 55 to 70 with acute or convalescent COVID-19. The sequenced material came from peripheral blood. The chain uses TRBV5-1 and TRBJ2-3, with 15 nucleotides matching TRBD2. The CDR3 spells CASSLERTSGGVTDTQYF. The CDR3 nucleotides read TGCGCCAGCAGCTTGGAAAGGACTAGCGGGGGGGTGACAGATACGCAGTATTTT.